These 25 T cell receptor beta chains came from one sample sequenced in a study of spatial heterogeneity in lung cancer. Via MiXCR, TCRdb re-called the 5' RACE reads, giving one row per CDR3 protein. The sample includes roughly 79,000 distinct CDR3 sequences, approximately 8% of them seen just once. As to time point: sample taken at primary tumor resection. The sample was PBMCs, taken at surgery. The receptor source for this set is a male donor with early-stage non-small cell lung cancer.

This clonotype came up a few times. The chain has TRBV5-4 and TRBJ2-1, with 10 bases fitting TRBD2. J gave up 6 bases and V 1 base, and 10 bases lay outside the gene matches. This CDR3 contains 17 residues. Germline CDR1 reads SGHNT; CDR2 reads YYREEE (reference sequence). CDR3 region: CASSLLPSGSWVNEQFF. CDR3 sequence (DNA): TGTGCCAGCAGCTTGCTACCTAGCGGGAGCTGGGTCAATGAGCAGTTCTTC.

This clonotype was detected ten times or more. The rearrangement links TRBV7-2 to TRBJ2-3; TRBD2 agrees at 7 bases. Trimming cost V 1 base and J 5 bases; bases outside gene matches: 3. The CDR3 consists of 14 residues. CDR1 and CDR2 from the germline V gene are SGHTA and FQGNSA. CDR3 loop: CASSLVGGEDTQYF. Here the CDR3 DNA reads TGTGCCAGCAGCTTAGTTGGGGGGGAAGATACGCAGTATTTT.

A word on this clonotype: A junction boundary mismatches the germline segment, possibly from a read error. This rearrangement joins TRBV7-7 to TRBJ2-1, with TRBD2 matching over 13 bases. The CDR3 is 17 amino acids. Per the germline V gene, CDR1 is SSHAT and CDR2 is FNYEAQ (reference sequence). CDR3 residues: CASSPGLAGAKAFNQFF. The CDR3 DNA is TGTGCTAGCAGCCCCGGACTAGCGGGAGCGAAGGCGTTCAACCAGTTCTTC.

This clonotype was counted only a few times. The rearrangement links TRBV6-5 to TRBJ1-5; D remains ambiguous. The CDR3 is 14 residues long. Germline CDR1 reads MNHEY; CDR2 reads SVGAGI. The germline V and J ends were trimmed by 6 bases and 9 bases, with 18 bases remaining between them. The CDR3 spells CASRYAFKEGPQHF. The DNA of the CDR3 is TGTGCCAGCAGATATGCATTCAAGGAAGGGCCCCAGCATTTT.

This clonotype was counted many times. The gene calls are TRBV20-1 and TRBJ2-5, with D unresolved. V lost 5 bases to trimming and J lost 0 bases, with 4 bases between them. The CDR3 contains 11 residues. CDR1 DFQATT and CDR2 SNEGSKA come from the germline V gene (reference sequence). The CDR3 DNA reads TGCAGTGCTCAGTACCAAGAGACCCAGTACTTC. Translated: CSAQYQETQYF.

CDR3 protein: CASSQVAGYTGELFF. The CDR3 nucleotides are TGTGCCAGCAGCCAAGTTGCAGGCTACACCGGGGAGCTGTTTTTT. This chain joins TRBV3-1 and TRBJ2-2; D gene ambiguous. Germline-derived CDR1 and CDR2 are LGHDT and YNNKEL (reference sequence). The CDR3 loop spans 15 amino acids. Trimming left V 1 base short and J 3 bases short, with 9 bases between.

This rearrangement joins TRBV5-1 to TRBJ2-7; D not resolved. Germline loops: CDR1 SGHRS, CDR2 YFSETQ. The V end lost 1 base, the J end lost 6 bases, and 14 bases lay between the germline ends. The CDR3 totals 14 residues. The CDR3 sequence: CASSLSPGLGEQYF. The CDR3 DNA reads TGCGCCAGCAGCTTGAGTCCGGGTCTGGGCGAGCAGTACTTC.

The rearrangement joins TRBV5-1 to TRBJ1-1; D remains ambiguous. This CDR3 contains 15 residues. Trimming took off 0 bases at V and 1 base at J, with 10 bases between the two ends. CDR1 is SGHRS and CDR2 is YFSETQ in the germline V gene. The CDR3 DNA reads TGCGCCAGCAGCTTGGTCGGCCCAGAGAACACTGAAGCTTTCTTT. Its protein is CASSLVGPENTEAFF.

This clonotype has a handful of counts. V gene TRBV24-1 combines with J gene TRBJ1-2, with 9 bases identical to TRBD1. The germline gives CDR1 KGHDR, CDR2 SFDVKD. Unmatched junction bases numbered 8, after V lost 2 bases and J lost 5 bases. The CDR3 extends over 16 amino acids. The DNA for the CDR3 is TGTGCCACCAGTGATTCTCGGACAGGGGTAGGGTATGGCTACACCTTC. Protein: CATSDSRTGVGYGYTF.

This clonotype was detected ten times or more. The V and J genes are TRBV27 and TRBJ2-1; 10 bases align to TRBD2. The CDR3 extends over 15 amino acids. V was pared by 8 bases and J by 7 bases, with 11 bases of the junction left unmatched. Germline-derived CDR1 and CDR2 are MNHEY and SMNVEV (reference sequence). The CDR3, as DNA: TGTGCCAGCCTACGAGGGGGACTAGCGTCAAATGAGCAGTTCTTC. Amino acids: CASLRGGLASNEQFF.

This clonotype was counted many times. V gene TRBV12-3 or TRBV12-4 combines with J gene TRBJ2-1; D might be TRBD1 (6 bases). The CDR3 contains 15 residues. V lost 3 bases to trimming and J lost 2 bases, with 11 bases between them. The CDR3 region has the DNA TGTGCCAGCAGTTTTACACAGGGCCCCTACAATGAGCAGTTCTTC. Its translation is CASSFTQGPYNEQFF.

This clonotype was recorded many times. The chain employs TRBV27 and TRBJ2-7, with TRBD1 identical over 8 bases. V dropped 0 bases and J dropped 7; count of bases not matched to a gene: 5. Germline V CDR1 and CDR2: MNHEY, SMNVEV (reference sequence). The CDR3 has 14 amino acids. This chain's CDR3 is CASSLSGQGREQYF. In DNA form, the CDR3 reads TGTGCCAGCAGTTTATCCGGACAGGGAAGGGAGCAGTACTTC.

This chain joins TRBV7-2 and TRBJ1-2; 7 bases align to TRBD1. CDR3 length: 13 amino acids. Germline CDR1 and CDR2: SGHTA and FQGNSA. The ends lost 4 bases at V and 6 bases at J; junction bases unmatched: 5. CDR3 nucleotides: TGTGCCAGCAGCTCGAAAACAGGGGATGGCTACACCTTC. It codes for CASSSKTGDGYTF. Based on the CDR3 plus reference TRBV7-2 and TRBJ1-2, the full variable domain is GAGVSQSPSNKVTEKGKDVELRCDPISGHTALYWYRQSLGQGLEFLIYFQGNSAPDKSGLPSDRFSAERTGGSVSTLTIQRTQQEDSAVYLCASSSKTGDGYTFGSGTRLTVV.

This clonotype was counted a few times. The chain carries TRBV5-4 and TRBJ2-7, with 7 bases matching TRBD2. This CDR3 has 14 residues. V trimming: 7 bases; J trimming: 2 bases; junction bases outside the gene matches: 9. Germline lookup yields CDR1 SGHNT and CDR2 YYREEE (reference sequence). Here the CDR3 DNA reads TGTGCCAGCTCGGAACGGGAGGTTACCTACGAGCAGTACTTC. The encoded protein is CASSEREVTYEQYF.

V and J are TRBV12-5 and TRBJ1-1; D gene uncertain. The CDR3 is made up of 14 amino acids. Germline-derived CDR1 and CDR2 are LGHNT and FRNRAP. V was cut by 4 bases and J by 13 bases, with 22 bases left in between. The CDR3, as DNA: TGTGCTAGTGGTTCGGACCTGCTACCCCGAAGTGGTTTCTTT. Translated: CASGSDLLPRSGFF.

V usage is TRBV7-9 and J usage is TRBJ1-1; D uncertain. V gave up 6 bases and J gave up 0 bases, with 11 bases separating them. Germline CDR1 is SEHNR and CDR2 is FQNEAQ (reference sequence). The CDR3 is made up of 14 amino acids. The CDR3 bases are TGTGCCAGCAGATCGCTTGAGATGAACACTGAAGCTTTCTTT. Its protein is CASRSLEMNTEAFF.

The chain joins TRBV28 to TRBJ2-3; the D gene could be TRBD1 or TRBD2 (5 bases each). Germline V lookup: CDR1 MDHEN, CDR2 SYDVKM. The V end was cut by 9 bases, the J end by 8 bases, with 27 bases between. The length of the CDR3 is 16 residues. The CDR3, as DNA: TGTGCCAGTCACACGCCGGGACGACCACCCGGGACTACGCAGTATTTT. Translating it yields CASHTPGRPPGTTQYF.

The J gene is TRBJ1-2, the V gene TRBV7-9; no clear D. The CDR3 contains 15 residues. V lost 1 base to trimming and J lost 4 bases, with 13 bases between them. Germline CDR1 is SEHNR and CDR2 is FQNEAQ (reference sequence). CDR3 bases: TGTGCCAGCAGCTTAGTCGGGGAAAGTGTCTATGGCTACACCTTC. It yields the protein CASSLVGESVYGYTF.

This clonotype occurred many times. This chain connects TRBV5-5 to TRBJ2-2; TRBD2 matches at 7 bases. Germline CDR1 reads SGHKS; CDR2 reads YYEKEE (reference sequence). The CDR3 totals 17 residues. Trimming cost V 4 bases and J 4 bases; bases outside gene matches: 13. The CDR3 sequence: CASSPSRPAGSTGELFF. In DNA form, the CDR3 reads TGTGCCAGCAGCCCCTCGAGGCCAGCGGGAAGCACCGGGGAGCTGTTTTTT.

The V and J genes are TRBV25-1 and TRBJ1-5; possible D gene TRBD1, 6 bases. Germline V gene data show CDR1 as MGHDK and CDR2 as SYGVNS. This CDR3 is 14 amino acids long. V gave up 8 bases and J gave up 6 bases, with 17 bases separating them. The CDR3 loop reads CASRGAGEGQPQHF. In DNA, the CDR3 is TGTGCCAGCCGTGGGGCAGGGGAGGGTCAGCCCCAGCATTTT.

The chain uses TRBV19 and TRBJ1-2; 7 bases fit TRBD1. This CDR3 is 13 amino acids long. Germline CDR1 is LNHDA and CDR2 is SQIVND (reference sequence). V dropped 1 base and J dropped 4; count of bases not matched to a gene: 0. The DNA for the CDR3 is TGTGCCAGTAGTATAGGACAGGGCTATGGCTACACCTTC. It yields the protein CASSIGQGYGYTF.

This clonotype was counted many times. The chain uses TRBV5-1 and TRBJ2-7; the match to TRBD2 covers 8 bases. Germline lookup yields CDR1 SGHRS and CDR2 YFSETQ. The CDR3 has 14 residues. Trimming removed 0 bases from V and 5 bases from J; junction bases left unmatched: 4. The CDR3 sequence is CASSLVGLANEQYF. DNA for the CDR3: TGCGCCAGCAGCTTGGTAGGACTAGCCAACGAGCAGTACTTC.

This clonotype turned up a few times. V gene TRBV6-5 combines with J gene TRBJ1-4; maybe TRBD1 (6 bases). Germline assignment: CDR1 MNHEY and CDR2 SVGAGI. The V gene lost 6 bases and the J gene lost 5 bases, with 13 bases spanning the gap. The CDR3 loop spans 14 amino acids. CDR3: CASRPTGGNEKLFF. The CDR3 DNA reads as TGTGCCAGCAGGCCGACAGGCGGGAATGAAAAACTGTTTTTT.

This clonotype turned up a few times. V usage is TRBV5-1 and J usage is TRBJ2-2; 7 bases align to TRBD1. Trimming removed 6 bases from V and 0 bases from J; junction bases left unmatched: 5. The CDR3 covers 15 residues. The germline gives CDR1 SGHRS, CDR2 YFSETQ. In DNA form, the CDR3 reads TGCGCCAGCACCAGGACAGGCCCGAACACCGGGGAGCTGTTTTTT. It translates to CASTRTGPNTGELFF.

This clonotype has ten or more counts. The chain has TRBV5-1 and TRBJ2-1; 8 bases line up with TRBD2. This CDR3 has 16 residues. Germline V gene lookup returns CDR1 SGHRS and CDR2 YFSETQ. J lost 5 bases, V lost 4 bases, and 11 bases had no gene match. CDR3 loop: CASSPIAGGVNNEQFF. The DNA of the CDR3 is TGCGCCAGCAGCCCCATTGCGGGAGGAGTCAACAATGAGCAGTTCTTC.